The 25 T cell receptor beta chains below come from one sample, sequenced in a study of post-analysis software for immune sequencing data. TCR beta cDNA libraries had unique molecular identifiers. TCRdb reprocessed the PCR reads with MiXCR, giving one entry per CDR3 protein. The sample includes over 150,000 distinct CDR3 sequences, approximately 30% of them seen just once. No antigen has been assigned to these receptors. Regarding the study as a whole: About five TRBV segments were more frequent in patients than controls; TRBV5-6, TRBV5-1 and TRBV20-1 belonged to this group.

The sample taken for sequencing was blood. These receptor sequences come from a girl aged 10 to 17 with multiple sclerosis.

There are a few counts of this clonotype. A much larger clone is a single base away; this may be a read error. This chain connects TRBV20-1 to TRBJ2-7; 11 bases align to TRBD2. CDR3 size: 14 residues. The V segment lost 5 bases and the J segment 7 bases; nucleotides outside the gene matches: 10. Germline CDR1 is DFQATT and CDR2 is SNEGSKA (reference sequence). This CDR3 reads CSALGGLAENEQYF. CDR3 nucleotide sequence: TGCAGTGCTCTTGGGGGACTAGCGGAAAATGAGCAGTACTTC.

This clonotype showed up just a few times. This chain connects TRBV2 to TRBJ2-1; a weak D match, TRBD2 (5 bases). Germline V lookup: CDR1 SNHLY, CDR2 FYNNEI. Trimming took 3 bases from V and 9 from J, leaving 6 bases between them. The CDR3 sequence is 11 residues long. CDR3 sequence: CASSEAGEQFF. CDR3 in DNA: TGTGCCAGCAGTGAGGCGGGTGAGCAGTTCTTC.

This clonotype showed up many times. V gene TRBV20-1 combines with J gene TRBJ1-2; D is unclear. Trimming took off 0 bases at V and 0 bases at J, with 5 bases between the two ends. Germline CDR1 DFQATT, CDR2 SNEGSKA (reference sequence). The CDR3 is made up of 13 amino acids. The CDR3 DNA reads as TGCAGTGCTAGAGACACTTCTAACTATGGCTACACCTTC. As protein: CSARDTSNYGYTF.

The chain couples TRBV6-2 or TRBV6-3 to TRBJ2-1; TRBD2 matches 8 bases. This CDR3 has 15 amino acids. Germline CDR1 is MNHEY and CDR2 is SVGEGT. V lost 5 bases, J lost 8 bases, and 11 bases stayed unmatched. This CDR3 is CASSPGTRGIDEQFF. The CDR3, as DNA: TGTGCCAGCAGTCCCGGGACTAGGGGTATTGATGAGCAGTTCTTC.

Comment on this clonotype: Just one base apart from a much larger clone, this may be a read error. The CDR3 region has the DNA TGTGCCAGCAGTGTACAGGAACGACGCACAGATACGCAGTATTTT. The encoded protein is CASSVQERRTDTQYF. The chain links TRBV12-3 or TRBV12-4 to TRBJ2-3; D may be TRBD1 (5 bases). Trimming left V 5 bases short and J 1 base short, with 13 bases between. There are 15 residues in the CDR3.

The sample holds a few counts of this clonotype. CDR3 DNA sequence: TGTGCCATCTACCGCGGTGCAGGCTATGGCTACACCTTC. As protein: CAIYRGAGYGYTF. The chain carries TRBV6-5 and TRBJ1-2; the D is unclear. The CDR3 is made up of 13 amino acids. Germline CDR1 MNHEY, CDR2 SVGAGI. V was pared by 10 bases and J by 4 bases, with 16 bases between.

This clonotype was counted a few times. This sequence joins TRBV11-2 and TRBJ1-1, with 7 positions matching TRBD1. The trim removed 1 base at V and 4 bases at J, leaving 9 bases unmatched. Germline CDR1 is SGHAT and CDR2 is FQNNGV. This CDR3 region has 16 residues. The CDR3 DNA reads as TGTGCCAGCAGCTTAGCGCGGCAGGGGGGGGCCACTGAAGCTTTCTTT. As protein: CASSLARQGGATEAFF.

Details on this clonotype: Possible read error: a much larger clone is one base away. The chain carries TRBV10-3 and TRBJ2-5, with TRBD2 matching over 9 bases. The CDR3 is 14 amino acids. The trim removed 11 bases at V and 11 bases at J, leaving 18 bases unmatched. Germline-derived CDR1 and CDR2 are ENHRY and SYGVKD. CDR3 protein: CAHRAGGENDEQYF. The CDR3 DNA reads TGTGCCCACAGGGCGGGAGGGGAAAATGATGAGCAGTACTTC.

The sample holds many counts of this clonotype. The CDR3 is CASSSGHYEQYF. The CDR3, as DNA: TGCGCCAGCAGTTCTGGACACTACGAGCAGTACTTC. This chain links TRBV5-1 with TRBJ2-7; D perhaps matches TRBD1 (5 bases). Deletions cut 5 bases from V and 3 bases from J, with 9 bases between. This CDR3 comprises 12 residues. CDR1 SGHRS and CDR2 YFSETQ come from the germline V gene.

The gene calls are TRBV13 and TRBJ1-2, with D possibly being TRBD1 (6 bases). Deletions cut 3 bases from V and 4 bases from J, with 12 bases between. The V gene's germline CDR1 is PRHDT and CDR2 FYEKMQ (reference sequence). The CDR3 totals 14 residues. CDR3 coding DNA: TGTGCCAGCAGCTTCCGGGGAGGGGGCTATGGCTACACCTTC. Its translation: CASSFRGGGYGYTF.

Note on this clonotype: A much larger clonotype is one base distant, so this may be a read error. The chain recombines TRBV12-3 or TRBV12-4 with TRBJ1-2; TRBD1 agrees at 10 bases. The ends lost 5 bases at V and 7 bases at J; junction bases unmatched: 10. This CDR3 has 15 amino acids. The CDR3 sequence: CASSLDRGQGCGYTF. The CDR3 nucleotides are TGTGCCAGCAGTCTTGACAGGGGGCAGGGCTGTGGCTACACCTTC.

This clonotype was seen ten or more times. This chain connects TRBV21-1 to TRBJ1-2; TRBD1 was called by the table and not checked on the DNA. TRBV21-1 is a listed pseudogene. The CDR3 loop spans 17 amino acids. This CDR3 reads CASSKVVPWPGSSGYTF. The CDR3 bases are TGTGCCAGCAGCAAAGTGGTCCCCTGGCCAGGGAGTAGTGGCTACACCTTC.

The chain combines TRBV5-1 with TRBJ2-1; 13 nucleotides align to TRBD2. Germline CDR1 is SGHRS and CDR2 is YFSETQ. Trimming at V came to 0 bases and at J to 8 bases, leaving 14 bases not matched to a gene. This CDR3 comprises 19 residues. The CDR3 coding sequence is TGCGCCAGCAGCTTGGCCCCGTCGGGACTAGCGGGAAGATACGATGAGCAGTTCTTC. Its translation: CASSLAPSGLAGRYDEQFF.

Notes on this clonotype: A much larger clone differs by one base, so this may be a read error. The chain is built from TRBV27 and TRBJ1-2; TRBD1 agrees at 7 bases. Germline V gene lookup returns CDR1 MNHEY and CDR2 SMNVEV (reference sequence). This CDR3 is 14 amino acids long. V trimming: 5 bases; J trimming: 2 bases; junction bases outside the gene matches: 5. CDR3 sequence: CASSGGTVNYGYTF. For the CDR3, the DNA is TGTGCCAGCAGTGGAGGGACAGTGAACTATGGCTACACCTTC.

This clonotype was picked up many times. V usage is TRBV20-1 and J usage is TRBJ1-2; TRBD1 matches at 10 bases. V dropped 6 bases and J dropped 5; count of bases not matched to a gene: 6. Germline-derived CDR1 and CDR2 are DFQATT and SNEGSKA (reference sequence). The CDR3 has 13 residues. The CDR3 sequence is CSAAGTGDYGYTF. The CDR3 DNA reads as TGCAGTGCCGCCGGGACAGGGGATTATGGCTACACCTTC.

This clonotype was seen just once. The chain uses TRBV6-5 and TRBJ2-1, with TRBD2 matching over 8 bases. Trimming at V came to 4 bases and at J to 2 bases, leaving 4 bases not matched to a gene. Looked up from germline, CDR1 is MNHEY and CDR2 is SVGAGI. The CDR3 length is 15 residues. The CDR3 DNA is TGTGCCAGCAGTTTACTAGCGGATCCCTACAATGAGCAGTTCTTC. Protein: CASSLLADPYNEQFF.

The chain uses TRBV5-1 and TRBJ1-2; D is uncertain. With 1 base removed from V and 6 bases from J, the gap between germline ends came to 10 bases. This CDR3 region has 13 residues. Per the germline V gene, CDR1 is SGHRS and CDR2 is YFSETQ. CDR3 protein: CASSLTEEHGYTF. CDR3 in DNA: TGCGCCAGCAGCTTGACAGAAGAACATGGCTACACCTTC.

At least ten counts were recorded for this clonotype. This chain connects TRBV5-1 to TRBJ1-5; 10 bases map to TRBD1. V lost 4 bases and J lost 4; bases outside the gene matches: 2. The CDR3 has 14 residues. Germline-derived CDR1 and CDR2 are SGHRS and YFSETQ. This CDR3 reads CASSTGQGNQPQHF. CDR3 coding DNA: TGCGCCAGCAGCACGGGACAGGGGAATCAGCCCCAGCATTTT.

The chain carries TRBV12-3 or TRBV12-4 and TRBJ1-1; D not certain. The CDR3 is 14 residues long. The germline V and J ends were trimmed by 4 bases and 0 bases, with 9 bases remaining between them. CDR3 amino acids: CASSSRHLNTEAFF. The CDR3 bases are TGTGCCAGCAGTTCGAGACACTTGAACACTGAAGCTTTCTTT.

Points on this clonotype: A much larger clone lies a single base off, so this may be a read error. The chain recombines TRBV6-5 with TRBJ2-1, with TRBD2 matching over 13 bases. The CDR3 contains 16 residues. Germline V gene sequence: CDR1 MNHEY, CDR2 SVGAGI. The DNA for the CDR3 is TGTGCCAGCAGTTTACCCGGGACTAGCGGGAACAATGAGCGGTTCTTC. Protein product: CASSLPGTSGNNERFF.

V is TRBV12-3 or TRBV12-4 and J is TRBJ2-5; 7 nucleotides agree with TRBD2. The better agreement between TRBJ2-7 and the DNA end casts doubt on the J call. The CDR3 is 16 amino acids. The CDR3 nucleotides are TGTGCCAGCAGTTTAGCGTCCGGGGGGAAATCCTACGAGCAGTACTTC. This encodes CASSLASGGKSYEQYF.

A remark on this clonotype: A read error may be the cause here, since a much bigger clone is one base away. V is TRBV7-3 and J is TRBJ2-3; 7 nucleotides agree with TRBD1. The V gene's germline CDR1 is SGHTA and CDR2 FQGTGA. V dropped 5 bases and J dropped 5; count of bases not matched to a gene: 13. The CDR3 has 16 residues. As DNA, the CDR3 is TGTGCCAGCAGCCCTAACCTCGAGCACAGGGGAGATACGCAGTATTTT. Protein product: CASSPNLEHRGDTQYF.

This clonotype was recorded at least ten times. CDR3 coding DNA: TGTGCCAGCATCCTTTCCGACTCTAATTCACCCCTCCACTTT. This codes for CASILSDSNSPLHF. V and J are TRBV6-6 and TRBJ1-6, with D uncertain. Trimming cost V 7 bases and J 6 bases, with 13 bases left between them. The CDR3 totals 14 residues. CDR1 is MNHNY, CDR2 SVGAGI, per germline (reference sequence).

The chain combines TRBV19 with TRBJ1-2, with D perhaps TRBD1 (6 bases). From germline, CDR1 is LNHDA and CDR2 SQIVND (reference sequence). The V gene lost 6 bases and the J gene lost 4 bases, with 12 bases spanning the gap. The CDR3 contains 13 residues. The CDR3 DNA sequence: TGTGCCAGTAGACGACAGGACCGCTATGGCTACACCTTC. This encodes CASRRQDRYGYTF.

This clonotype turned up a few times. This chain joins TRBV20-1 and TRBJ2-1; D remains unclear. Germline loops: CDR1 DFQATT, CDR2 SNEGSKA (reference sequence). This CDR3 contains 14 residues. V lost 6 bases, J lost 8 bases, and 20 bases lay in between. This CDR3 is CSAPPGPMGHEQFF. The DNA for the CDR3 is TGCAGTGCCCCTCCGGGTCCAATGGGTCATGAGCAGTTCTTC.